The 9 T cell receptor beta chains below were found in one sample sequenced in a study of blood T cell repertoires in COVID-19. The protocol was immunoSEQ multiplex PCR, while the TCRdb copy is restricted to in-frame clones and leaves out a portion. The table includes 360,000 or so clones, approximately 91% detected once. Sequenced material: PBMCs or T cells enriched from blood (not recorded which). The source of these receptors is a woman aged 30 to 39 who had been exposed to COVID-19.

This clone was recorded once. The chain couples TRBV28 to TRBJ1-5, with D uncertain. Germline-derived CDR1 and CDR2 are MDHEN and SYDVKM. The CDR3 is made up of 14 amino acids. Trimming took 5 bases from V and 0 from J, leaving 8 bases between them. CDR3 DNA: TGTGCCAGCAGTACAGATAATAGCAATCAGCCCCAGCATTTT. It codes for CASSTDNSNQPQHF.

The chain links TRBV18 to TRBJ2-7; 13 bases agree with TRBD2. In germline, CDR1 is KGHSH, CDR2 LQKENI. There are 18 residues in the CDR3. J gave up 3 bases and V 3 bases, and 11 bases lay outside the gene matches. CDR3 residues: CASSPPGGLAGARYEQYF. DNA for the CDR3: TGTGCCAGCTCACCCCCAGGAGGACTAGCGGGAGCCCGCTACGAGCAGTACTTC. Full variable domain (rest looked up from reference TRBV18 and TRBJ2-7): NAGVMQNPRHLVRRRGQEARLRCSPMKGHSHVYWYRQLPEEGLKFMVYLQKENIIDESGMPKERFSAEFPKEGPSILRIQQVVRGDSAAYFCASSPPGGLAGARYEQYFGPGTRLTVT.

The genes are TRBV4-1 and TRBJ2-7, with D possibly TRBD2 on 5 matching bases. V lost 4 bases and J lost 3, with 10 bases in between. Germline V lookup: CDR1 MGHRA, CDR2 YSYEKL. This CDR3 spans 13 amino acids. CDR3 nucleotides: TGCGCCAGCAGCCTCTGGGAGCGCTACGAGCAGTACTTC. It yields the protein CASSLWERYEQYF.

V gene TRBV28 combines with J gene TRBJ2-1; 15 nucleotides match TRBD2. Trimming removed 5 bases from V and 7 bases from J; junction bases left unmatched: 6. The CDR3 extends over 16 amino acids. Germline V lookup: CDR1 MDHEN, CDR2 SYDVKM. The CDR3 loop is CASSGTSGRLTNEQFF. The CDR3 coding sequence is TGTGCCAGCAGTGGGACTAGCGGGAGGCTTACTAATGAGCAGTTCTTC.

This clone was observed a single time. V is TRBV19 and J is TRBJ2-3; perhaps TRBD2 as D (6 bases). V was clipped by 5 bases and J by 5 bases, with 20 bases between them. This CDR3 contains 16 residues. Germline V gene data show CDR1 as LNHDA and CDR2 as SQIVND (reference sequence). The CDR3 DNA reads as TGTGCCAGTAGTCCGTTGCGGCGGGAAAGGGGAGATACGCAGTATTTT. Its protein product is CASSPLRRERGDTQYF.

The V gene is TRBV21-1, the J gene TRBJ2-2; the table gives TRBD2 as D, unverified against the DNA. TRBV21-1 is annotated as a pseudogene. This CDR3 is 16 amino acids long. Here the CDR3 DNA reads TGTGCCAGCAGCAAAGAGGGTAGCGGGAAAGGCGGGGAGCTGTTTTTT. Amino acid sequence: CASSKEGSGKGGELFF.

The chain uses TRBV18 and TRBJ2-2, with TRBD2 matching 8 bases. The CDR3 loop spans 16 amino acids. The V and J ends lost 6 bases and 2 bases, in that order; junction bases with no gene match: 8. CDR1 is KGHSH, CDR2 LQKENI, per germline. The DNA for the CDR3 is TGTGCCAGCTCTCTCTTAGCGGGACAAAACACCGGGGAGCTGTTTTTT. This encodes CASSLLAGQNTGELFF.

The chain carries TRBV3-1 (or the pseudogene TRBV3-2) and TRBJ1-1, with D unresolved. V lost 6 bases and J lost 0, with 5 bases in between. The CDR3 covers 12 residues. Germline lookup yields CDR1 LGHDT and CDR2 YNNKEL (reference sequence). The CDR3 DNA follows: TGTGCCAGCAGGAACATGAACACTGAAGCTTTCTTT. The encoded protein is CASRNMNTEAFF.

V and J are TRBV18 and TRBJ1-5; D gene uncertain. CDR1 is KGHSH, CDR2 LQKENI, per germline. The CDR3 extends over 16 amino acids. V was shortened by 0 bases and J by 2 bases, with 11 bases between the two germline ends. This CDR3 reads CASSPPGRVGNQPQHF. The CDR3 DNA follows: TGTGCCAGCTCACCACCTGGTCGCGTGGGCAATCAGCCCCAGCATTTT.